The clone carrying this TCR beta chain was seen repeatedly, ten times or more. From the RACE reads, TCRdb called clonotypes with MiXCR, one entry per CDR3 protein. The table has about 40,000 distinct CDR3 sequences, approximately 9% seen once; the top ten hold about 15%. CDR1 is SQVTM and CDR2 is ANQGSEA in the germline V gene. Losses at the gene ends were 0 bases for V and 1 base for J; bases not matched to a gene: 13. The CDR3 is made up of 19 amino acids. The sample belongs to a study of human T cells and chemical hapten exposure. The overall study: Minor volume differences among pooled libraries chiefly drove per-sample TCR yield variation.

Time point: patch test 2, 6 weeks after DPC sensitization. Indicated treatment: therapeutic diphenylcyclopropenone sensitization with weekly scalp DPC. Suited to DPC and affected by alopecia, the donors ranged from 18 to 70 years old. Sequencing was performed on whole blood, taken in connection with sensitization to the hapten diphenylcyclopropenone (DPC). This chain uses TRBV29-1 with TRBJ2-3, with 10 bases identical to TRBD1. The TCR originated in a woman between 35 and 50 years old with alopecia areata. Some clones in this sample may be carry-over from other donors' samples. The CDR3 spells CSVEDPGTGVNSGTDTQYF. The CDR3 nucleotides are TGCAGCGTTGAAGATCCTGGGACAGGGGTGAATTCCGGCACAGATACGCAGTATTTT.